The subject of this entry is one T cell receptor beta chain. Its specificity is not known. This table comes from immunoSEQ multiplex PCR, and its TCRdb copy is limited to in-frame clones, with some not included. The table lists 130,000 to 150,000 clones, more than 75% of them singletons. This entry is derived from a study of T cell responses to AZD1222 COVID-19 vaccine. Per the germline V gene, CDR1 is KGHSH and CDR2 is LQKENI. The CDR3 is 14 residues long. With 6 bases removed from V and 5 bases from J, the gap between germline ends came to 14 bases. Study results and caveats: There were vaccine-associated CD4 TCRs across spike, dominant at 160-218 and 743-854. Donors, mostly white British, included more females; clonal diversity was possibly underestimated.

This TCR was sampled from an adult in good health. The sample in question was peripheral blood, obtained on day 0 of AZD1222 vaccination. The chain links TRBV18 to TRBJ1-5, with unresolved D. The DNA for the CDR3 is TGTGCCAGCTCGAGTAGTGATTGGGATCAGCCCCAGCATTTT. It codes for CASSSSDWDQPQHF.